The 13 T cell receptor beta chains given below trace back to one sample, sequenced in a study of T cell repertoires in cytomegalovirus infection. TCRdb analysed the reads with MiXCR anew, one entry per CDR3 protein. Of some 440,000 distinct CDR3 sequences listed, roughly 30% are singletons. The material sequenced was PBMCs. Receptors were obtained from a human donor in good health (CMV status not recorded). Some clones in this sample may be carry-over from other donors' samples.

Notes on this clonotype: This CDR3 fails to terminate in the conserved phenylalanine or tryptophan, so it likely reflects a read error. The chain has TRBV4-1 and TRBJ2-7; TRBD1 matches at 9 bases. V dropped 2 bases and J dropped 0; count of bases not matched to a gene: 14. The CDR3 has 19 amino acids. Germline V gene sequence: CDR1 MGHRA, CDR2 YSYEKL. CDR3 loop: CASSQIEMGGQGLSYEQYL. The DNA for the CDR3 is TGCGCCAGCAGCCAAATTGAAATGGGCGGACAGGGGCTCTCCTACGAGCAGTACTTA.

This rearrangement joins TRBV20-1 to TRBJ2-3; weak D call: TRBD2 (5 bases). Germline V gene lookup returns CDR1 DFQATT and CDR2 SNEGSKA (reference sequence). Between the trimmed V and J ends, which lost 5 bases and 2 bases, there was a span of 23 bases. This CDR3 region has 17 residues. The CDR3 is CSAPSSRPSDYTDTQYF. CDR3 DNA: TGCAGTGCTCCGTCTTCCCGACCTTCTGACTACACAGATACGCAGTATTTT.

This clonotype appeared a few times. This chain links TRBV14 with TRBJ1-4; a weak D match, TRBD1 (6 bases). The length of the CDR3 is 15 residues. The ends were cut back, 5 bases at V and 8 bases at J, with 18 bases in the middle. Germline V gene data show CDR1 as SGHDN and CDR2 as FVKESK. CDR3 amino acids: CASSDVRGVGEKLFF. The CDR3 nucleotides read TGTGCCAGCAGCGACGTCAGGGGAGTCGGAGAAAAACTGTTTTTT.

The V and J genes are TRBV4-1 and TRBJ2-7, with D tentatively TRBD2 (5 bases). Trimming removed 0 bases at V and 2 bases at J, with 11 bases between. The CDR3 spans 15 residues. Germline CDR1 reads MGHRA; CDR2 reads YSYEKL. Written as DNA, the CDR3 is TGCGCCAGCAGCCAAGAAAAGGCGGGCCCCTACGAGCAGTACTTC. Its translation is CASSQEKAGPYEQYF.

The chain carries TRBV2 and TRBJ2-7; TRBD1 matches at 9 bases. The CDR3 extends over 13 amino acids. CDR1 is SNHLY and CDR2 is FYNNEI in the germline V gene. V trimming: 6 bases; J trimming: 3 bases; junction bases outside the gene matches: 3. CDR3 bases: TGTGCCAGCAGACCGACAGGGGGCTACGAGCAGTACTTC. This sequence encodes CASRPTGGYEQYF.

V and J are TRBV7-8 and TRBJ2-7; 9 bases align to TRBD1. The V gene's germline CDR1 is SGHVS and CDR2 FQNEAQ. V shed 5 bases and J 1 base; nucleotides not matched to a gene: 6. There are 15 residues in the CDR3. The CDR3 loop is CASSPAGTGSYEQYF. The CDR3 nucleotides read TGTGCCAGCAGCCCCGCCGGGACAGGGTCCTACGAGCAGTACTTC.

The J gene is TRBJ1-1, the V gene TRBV30, with D uncertain. The ends were cut back, 0 bases at V and 1 base at J, with 15 bases in the middle. Germline V gene lookup returns CDR1 GTSNPN and CDR2 SVGIG (reference sequence). This CDR3 has 16 amino acids. The CDR3 protein is CAWSVLSGVRNTEAFF. The DNA for the CDR3 is TGTGCCTGGAGTGTACTATCCGGGGTCCGGAACACTGAAGCTTTCTTT.

The CDR3 loop is CASGRDRGTEAFF. The CDR3 DNA is TGTGCCAGCGGCCGGGACAGGGGCACTGAAGCTTTCTTT. The V call is TRBV6-4, the J call TRBJ1-1, with TRBD1 matching 10 bases. The CDR3 loop spans 13 amino acids. From germline, CDR1 is MRHNA and CDR2 SNTAGT. After removal of 8 bases from V and 4 bases from J, the junction contained 4 bases not matched to a gene.

A remark on this clonotype: An end of the junction does not agree with germline; a read error may underlie this. The chain is built from TRBV12-3 or TRBV12-4 and TRBJ2-2; 10 bases align to TRBD1. The CDR3 loop spans 14 amino acids. In DNA, the CDR3 is TGTGCCAGCAGGGGACAGGGGTTCACCGGGGGGCTGTTTTTT. This encodes CASRGQGFTGGLFF.

This clonotype was seen a handful of times. The CDR3 protein is CSALKGKMNTEAFF. In DNA form, the CDR3 reads TGCAGTGCCTTGAAGGGAAAAATGAACACTGAAGCTTTCTTT. The chain is built from TRBV20-1 and TRBJ1-1, with D unclear. The CDR3 extends over 14 amino acids. Trimming stripped 6 bases from V and 0 bases from J, with 14 bases between. Germline V CDR1 and CDR2: DFQATT, SNEGSKA (reference sequence).

A word on this clonotype: A much more abundant neighbour one base away suggests this may be a read error. The chain links TRBV7-2 to TRBJ2-1; D not resolved. Germline-derived CDR1 and CDR2 are SGHTA and FQGNSA. This CDR3 has 13 residues. The CDR3 is CASSRRPPNEKFF. The DNA of the CDR3 is TGTGCCAGCTCCCGGCGGCCCCCCAATGAGAAGTTCTTC.

This clonotype showed up many times. The V call is TRBV10-3, the J call TRBJ2-7; TRBD1 matches 10 bases. Germline V CDR1 and CDR2: ENHRY, SYGVKD. V dropped 4 bases and J dropped 2; count of bases not matched to a gene: 2. CDR3 length: 14 residues. This CDR3 reads CAISATGGPYEQYF. The CDR3 DNA is TGTGCCATCAGTGCGACAGGGGGCCCCTACGAGCAGTACTTC.

This clonotype was picked up many times. This chain joins TRBV7-2 and TRBJ2-2; possibly TRBD2 for D (5 bases). The CDR3 is 17 amino acids. The V gene's germline CDR1 is SGHTA and CDR2 FQGNSA. The ends were cut back, 0 bases at V and 1 base at J, with 12 bases in the middle. The CDR3 nucleotides read TGTGCCAGCAGCTTAGCCGGGATAAGTATGAACACCGGGGAGCTGTTTTTT. It specifies CASSLAGISMNTGELFF. Full variable domain (missing parts from reference TRBV7-2 and TRBJ2-2): GAGVSQSPSNKVTEKGKDVELRCDPISGHTALYWYRQSLGQGLEFLIYFQGNSAPDKSGLPSDRFSAERTGGSVSTLTIQRTQQEDSAVYLCASSLAGISMNTGELFFGEGSRLTVL.